The sequence of this T cell receptor (beta chain) was determined in a study of spatial heterogeneity in lung cancer. About the study: More beta-chain than alpha-chain sequences were consistently detected.

General study points: Whereas they appeared in blood less at follow-up, ubiquitous expanded tumor TCRs appeared there more at resection.

This sample's time point: sample taken at primary tumor resection. Extraction of whole RNA from tumor, nontumor lung or frozen PBMC preceded unsorted sequencing. Patients with untreated early-stage non-small cell lung cancer, numbering some 68, were the donors. V was clipped by 6 bases and J by 4 bases, with 13 bases between them. The CDR3 contains 14 residues. In this sample, this clonotype turned up many times. Its antigen is unknown. TCRdb independently ran MiXCR on the 5' RACE reads; one entry per CDR3 protein. The sample carries tens of thousands of distinct CDR3 sequences, approximately 7% recorded once.

The rearrangement links TRBV12-3 or TRBV12-4 to TRBJ1-5; D gene uncertain. This TCR was sampled from a female donor with early-stage non-small cell lung cancer. The source material was PBMCs, sampled at surgery. CDR3 DNA sequence: TGTGCCAGCAGCTACAGTGTCGAGAATCAGCCCCAGCATTTT. Its translation is CASSYSVENQPQHF.